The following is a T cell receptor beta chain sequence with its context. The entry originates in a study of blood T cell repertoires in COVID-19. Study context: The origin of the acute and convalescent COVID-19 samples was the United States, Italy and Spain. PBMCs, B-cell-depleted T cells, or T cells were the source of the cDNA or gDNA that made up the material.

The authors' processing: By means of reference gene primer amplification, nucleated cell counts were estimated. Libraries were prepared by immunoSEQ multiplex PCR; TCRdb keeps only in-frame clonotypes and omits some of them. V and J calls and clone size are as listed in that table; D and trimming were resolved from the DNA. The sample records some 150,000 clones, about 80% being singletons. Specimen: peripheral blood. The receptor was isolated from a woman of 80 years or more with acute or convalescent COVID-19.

The CDR3 protein is CSAPGQGNYGYTF. CDR3 in DNA: TGCAGCGCACCGGGACAGGGAAACTATGGCTACACCTTC. V is TRBV29-1 and J is TRBJ1-2, with 9 positions matching TRBD1. The germline CDR1 and CDR2 sequences are SQVTM and ANQGSEA. The CDR3 is made up of 13 amino acids. V shed 7 bases and J 2 bases; nucleotides not matched to a gene: 5. The complete variable domain, with remaining parts taken from reference TRBV29-1 and TRBJ1-2, reads SAVISQKPSRDICQRGTSLTIQCQVDSQVTMMFWYRQQPGQSLTLIATANQGSEATYESGFVIDKFPISRPNLTFSTLTVSNMSPEDSSIYLCSAPGQGNYGYTFGSGTRLTVV.